This is a list of T cell receptor beta chains from one sample in a study of T cells after yellow fever vaccination. MiXCR was run by TCRdb on the 5' RACE reads, yielding one entry per CDR3 protein. The sample consists of hundreds of thousands of distinct CDR3 sequences, 9% to 15% of them appearing once. Sequencing used PBMCs, obtained on the day of the yellow fever booster vaccination. The receptors stem from a man between 25 and 39 years old who received the YFV17D yellow fever vaccine. Both conserved end residues are part of each CDR3. Fields, in order: D gene, clone size, V gene, J gene, CDR3 protein, CDR3 DNA. The D gene is left open where the match is weak. Clone size is shown for a subset of rows, as once, few, many or a class of expanded clone.

D gene: -
clone size: few
V gene: TRBV7-6
J gene: TRBJ2-3
CDR3 protein: CASSPGTRFSTDTQYF
CDR3 DNA: TGTGCCAGCAGCCCAGGGACCCGATTTAGCACAGATACGCAGTATTTT

D gene: -
clone size: few
V gene: TRBV10-3
J gene: TRBJ2-3
CDR3 protein: CAISARDYTQYF
CDR3 DNA: TGTGCCATCAGTGCGCGGGATTATACGCAGTATTTT

D gene: -
clone size: few
V gene: TRBV4-3
J gene: TRBJ1-4
CDR3 protein: CASSQVPKLGSVPKLFF
CDR3 DNA: TGCGCCAGCAGCCAAGTACCCAAACTAGGGTCCGTCCCCAAACTGTTTTTT

D gene: -
clone size: once
V gene: TRBV5-4
J gene: TRBJ2-7
CDR3 protein: CASSSAGDYEQYF
CDR3 DNA: TGTGCCAGCAGCTCCGCCGGGGACTACGAGCAGTACTTC

D gene: -
clone size: -
V gene: TRBV20-1
J gene: TRBJ2-1
CDR3 protein: CSARGTQWLEQFF
CDR3 DNA: TGCAGTGCTAGGGGTACCCAATGGCTTGAGCAGTTCTTC

D gene: TRBD2
clone size: -
V gene: TRBV9
J gene: TRBJ2-1
CDR3 protein: CASSAGGLAGNEQFF
CDR3 DNA: TGTGCCAGCAGCGCTGGGGGTCTAGCGGGAAATGAGCAGTTCTTC

D gene: -
clone size: -
V gene: TRBV29-1
J gene: TRBJ2-1
CDR3 protein: CSVKRSNYEQFF
CDR3 DNA: TGCAGCGTTAAGAGGTCGAACTATGAGCAGTTCTTC

D gene: -
clone size: few
V gene: TRBV11-2
J gene: TRBJ2-5
CDR3 protein: CASSLSWADTDFRETQYF
CDR3 DNA: TGTGCCAGCAGCTTATCCTGGGCGGACACCGATTTTCGGGAGACCCAGTACTTC

D gene: -
clone size: -
V gene: TRBV3-1
J gene: TRBJ2-1
CDR3 protein: CASSQERASYNEQFF
CDR3 DNA: TGTGCCAGCAGCCAAGAACGGGCTAGCTACAATGAGCAGTTCTTC

D gene: -
clone size: -
V gene: TRBV7-9
J gene: TRBJ1-1
CDR3 protein: CASSLGRYGAFF
CDR3 DNA: TGTGCCAGCAGCTTAGGACGGTACGGGGCTTTCTTT

D gene: -
clone size: few
V gene: TRBV6-1
J gene: TRBJ2-2
CDR3 protein: CASSVEWATGELFF
CDR3 DNA: TGTGCCAGCAGTGTGGAATGGGCCACCGGGGAGCTGTTTTTT

D gene: -
clone size: few
V gene: TRBV7-2
J gene: TRBJ1-2
CDR3 protein: CASSSVVTNYGYTF
CDR3 DNA: TGTGCCAGCAGCTCGGTTGTAACTAACTATGGCTACACCTTC

D gene: TRBD1
clone size: few
V gene: TRBV7-9
J gene: TRBJ2-1
CDR3 protein: CASSLGTGGTYNEQFF
CDR3 DNA: TGTGCCAGCAGCTTAGGGACAGGGGGCACCTACAATGAGCAGTTCTTC

D gene: TRBD1
clone size: -
V gene: TRBV7-9
J gene: TRBJ2-7
CDR3 protein: CASSMGQGNYEQYF
CDR3 DNA: TGTGCCAGCAGTATGGGACAGGGAAACTACGAGCAGTACTTC

D gene: -
clone size: -
V gene: TRBV5-1
J gene: TRBJ2-1
CDR3 protein: CASSPAPRSYNEQFF
CDR3 DNA: TGCGCCAGCAGCCCCGCCCCCCGGAGCTACAATGAGCAGTTCTTC